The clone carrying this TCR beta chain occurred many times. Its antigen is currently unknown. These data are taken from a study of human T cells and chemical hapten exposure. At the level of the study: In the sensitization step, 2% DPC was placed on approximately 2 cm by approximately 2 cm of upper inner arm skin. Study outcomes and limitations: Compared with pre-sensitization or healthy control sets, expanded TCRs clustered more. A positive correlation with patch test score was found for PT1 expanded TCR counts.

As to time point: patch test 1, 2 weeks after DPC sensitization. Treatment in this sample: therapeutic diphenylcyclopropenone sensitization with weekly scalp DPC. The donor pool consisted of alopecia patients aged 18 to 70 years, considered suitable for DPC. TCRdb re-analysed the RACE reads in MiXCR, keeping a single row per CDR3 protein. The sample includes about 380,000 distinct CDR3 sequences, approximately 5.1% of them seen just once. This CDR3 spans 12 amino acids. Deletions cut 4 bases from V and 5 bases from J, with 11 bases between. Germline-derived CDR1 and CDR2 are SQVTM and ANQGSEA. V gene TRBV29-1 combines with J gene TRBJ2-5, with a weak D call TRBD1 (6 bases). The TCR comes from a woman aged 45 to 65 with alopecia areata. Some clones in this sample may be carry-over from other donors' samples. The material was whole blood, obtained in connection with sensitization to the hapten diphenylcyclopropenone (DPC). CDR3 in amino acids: CSVAGVGETQYF. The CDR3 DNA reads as TGCAGCGTTGCAGGGGTCGGGGAGACCCAGTACTTC.